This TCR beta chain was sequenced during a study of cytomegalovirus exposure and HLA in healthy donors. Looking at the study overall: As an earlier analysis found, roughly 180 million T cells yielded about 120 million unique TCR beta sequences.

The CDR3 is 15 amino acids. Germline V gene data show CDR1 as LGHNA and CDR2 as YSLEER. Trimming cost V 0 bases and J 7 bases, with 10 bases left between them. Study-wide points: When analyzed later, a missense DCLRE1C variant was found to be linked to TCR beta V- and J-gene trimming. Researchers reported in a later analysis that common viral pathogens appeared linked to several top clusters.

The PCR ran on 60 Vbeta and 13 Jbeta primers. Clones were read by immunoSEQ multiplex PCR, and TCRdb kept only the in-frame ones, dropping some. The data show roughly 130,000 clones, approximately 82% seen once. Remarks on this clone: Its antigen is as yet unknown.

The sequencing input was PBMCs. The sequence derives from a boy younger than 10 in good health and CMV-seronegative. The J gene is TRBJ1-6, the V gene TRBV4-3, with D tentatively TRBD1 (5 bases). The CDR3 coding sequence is TGCGCCAGCAGCCAAGATCGGGGGAGAAATTCACCCCTCCACTTT. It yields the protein CASSQDRGRNSPLHF.